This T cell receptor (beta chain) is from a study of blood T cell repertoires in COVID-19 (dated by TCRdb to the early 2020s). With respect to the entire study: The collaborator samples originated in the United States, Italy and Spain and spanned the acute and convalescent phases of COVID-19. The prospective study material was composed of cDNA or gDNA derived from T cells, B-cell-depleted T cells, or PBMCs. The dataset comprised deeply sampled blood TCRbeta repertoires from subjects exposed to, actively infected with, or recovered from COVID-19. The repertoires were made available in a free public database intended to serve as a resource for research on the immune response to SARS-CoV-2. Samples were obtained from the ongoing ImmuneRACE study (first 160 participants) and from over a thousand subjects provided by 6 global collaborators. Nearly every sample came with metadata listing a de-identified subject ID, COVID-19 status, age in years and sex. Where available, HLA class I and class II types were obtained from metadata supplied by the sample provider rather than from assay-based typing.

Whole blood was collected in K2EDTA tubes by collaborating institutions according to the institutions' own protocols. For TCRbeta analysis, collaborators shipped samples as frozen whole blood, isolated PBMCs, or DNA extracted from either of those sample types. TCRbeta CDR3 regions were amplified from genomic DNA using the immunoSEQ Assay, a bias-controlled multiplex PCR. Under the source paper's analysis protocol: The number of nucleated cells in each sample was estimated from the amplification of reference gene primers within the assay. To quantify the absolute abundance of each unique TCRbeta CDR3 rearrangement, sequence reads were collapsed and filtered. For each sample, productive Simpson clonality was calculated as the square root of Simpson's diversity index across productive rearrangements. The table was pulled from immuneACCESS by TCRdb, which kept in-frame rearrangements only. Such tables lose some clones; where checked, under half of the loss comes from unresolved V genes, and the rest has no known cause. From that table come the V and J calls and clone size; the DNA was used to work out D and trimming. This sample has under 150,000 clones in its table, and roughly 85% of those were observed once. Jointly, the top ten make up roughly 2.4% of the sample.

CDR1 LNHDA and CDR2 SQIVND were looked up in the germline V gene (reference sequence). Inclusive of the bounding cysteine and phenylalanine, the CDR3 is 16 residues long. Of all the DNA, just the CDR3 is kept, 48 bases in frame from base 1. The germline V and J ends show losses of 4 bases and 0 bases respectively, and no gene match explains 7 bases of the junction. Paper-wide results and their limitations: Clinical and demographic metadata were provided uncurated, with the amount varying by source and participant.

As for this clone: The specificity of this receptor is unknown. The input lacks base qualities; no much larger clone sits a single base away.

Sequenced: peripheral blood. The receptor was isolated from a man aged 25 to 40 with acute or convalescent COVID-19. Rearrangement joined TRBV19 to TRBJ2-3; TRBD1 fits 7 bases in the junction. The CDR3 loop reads CASSSTGVGSTDTQYF. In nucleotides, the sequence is TGTGCCAGTAGTAGCACAGGGGTTGGCAGCACAGATACGCAGTATTTT.